This record concerns one T cell receptor (beta chain) sequence. Enrolled through a virtual design, the participants were between roughly 18 and 89 years of age and came from under 30 US areas. The CDR3 is made up of 13 amino acids. CDR1 is SGHTA and CDR2 is FQGNSA in the germline V gene. V was clipped by 3 bases and J by 3 bases, with 9 bases between them. Per the authors' pipeline: Researchers report that nucleated cell counts were estimated from reference gene primer amplification. Profiled with immunoSEQ multiplex PCR; TCRdb holds only in-frame clones, not every one. V and J calls plus clone size are reproduced from that table; the DNA served to infer D and trimming. The data contain around 200,000 clones, around 89% of them singletons. This sample was included in a study of blood T cell repertoires in COVID-19. Study context: Samples representing acute and convalescent COVID-19 were sourced from the United States, Italy and Spain.

The sequencing sample was made of PBMCs or T cells enriched from blood (not recorded which). V is TRBV7-2 and J is TRBJ2-7, with D unresolved. The source of this sequence is a woman under 40 who had recovered from COVID-19. For the CDR3, the DNA is TGTGCCAGCAGCTTTACGCGCTACTACGAGCAGTACTTC. Its protein is CASSFTRYYEQYF.